Each of the 31 T cell receptor beta chains below was sequenced from the same sample in a study of control samples from healthy donors and cancer patients. Here immunoSEQ multiplex PCR was the method, and the copy in TCRdb shows in-frame clones only, minus some. The sample comprises roughly 180,000 clones, 75% to 95% of which are singletons, and 2% to 2.5% rests with the top ten. The sequenced sample consisted of blood. The receptors come from a woman aged 40 to 50 in good health.

The rearrangement links TRBV2 to TRBJ1-2, with D unclear. CDR1 and CDR2 from the germline V gene are SNHLY and FYNNEI. The CDR3 is made up of 11 amino acids. V was pared by 8 bases and J by 0 bases, with 4 bases between. In DNA form, the CDR3 reads TGTGCCAGCGGAGCTAACTATGGCTACACCTTC. Its protein is CASGANYGYTF.

This clone has just a few counts. This sequence joins TRBV19 and TRBJ1-5; no firm D call. The CDR3 runs 13 residues. CDR1 and CDR2 from the germline V gene are LNHDA and SQIVND (reference sequence). The ends were cut back, 9 bases at V and 7 bases at J, with 16 bases in the middle. The CDR3 protein is CASQRGGKQPQHF. CDR3 DNA: TGTGCCAGCCAACGGGGAGGGAAGCAGCCCCAGCATTTT.

The chain combines TRBV10-3 with TRBJ2-7, with 12 bases fitting TRBD1. Germline-derived CDR1 and CDR2 are ENHRY and SYGVKD. Trimming took 0 bases from V and 4 from J; bases not matched to a gene: 1. The CDR3 covers 15 residues. CDR3 in amino acids: CAISESGQGAYEQYF. CDR3 coding DNA: TGTGCCATCAGTGAGTCGGGACAGGGGGCGTACGAGCAGTACTTC.

This chain connects TRBV5-1 to TRBJ2-7; TRBD2 aligns across 10 bases. The CDR3 spans 16 residues. With 1 base clipped from V and 0 bases from J, the junction kept 4 bases outside the gene matches. The germline V gene encodes CDR1 SGHRS and CDR2 YFSETQ. CDR3 protein: CASSLTSGVLSYEQYF. The CDR3 DNA reads as TGCGCCAGCAGCTTGACTAGCGGGGTACTCTCCTACGAGCAGTACTTC.

The chain links TRBV3-1 (or the pseudogene TRBV3-2) to TRBJ1-2; D perhaps matches TRBD1 (6 bases). There are 13 residues in the CDR3. Germline lookup yields CDR1 LGHDT and CDR2 YNNKEL (reference sequence). Trimming took off 0 bases at V and 8 bases at J, with 10 bases between the two ends. The CDR3, as DNA: TGTGCCAGCAGCCAAGATCTCAGGGGCGGCTACACCTTC. This gives the protein CASSQDLRGGYTF.

The chain is built from TRBV11-2 and TRBJ2-3; unclear D gene. CDR3 length: 13 amino acids. The V gene's germline CDR1 is SGHAT and CDR2 FQNNGV. Trimming took off 8 bases at V and 2 bases at J, with 11 bases between the two ends. The CDR3 reads CASLPQNTDTQYF. The CDR3 coding sequence is TGTGCCAGCCTCCCACAGAACACAGATACGCAGTATTTT.

This clone was seen only once. The gene calls are TRBV5-1 and TRBJ1-2; D is unresolved. V lost 2 bases, J lost 2 bases, and 4 bases lay in between. This CDR3 has 12 residues. The V gene's germline CDR1 is SGHRS and CDR2 YFSETQ. The CDR3 DNA follows: TGCGCCAGCAGCTTCGGAAACTATGGCTACACCTTC. Its protein is CASSFGNYGYTF.

This chain joins TRBV2 and TRBJ1-4, with 7 bases that match TRBD1. After removal of 6 bases from V and 8 bases from J, the junction contained 9 bases not matched to a gene. CDR3 length equals 14 residues. CDR1 and CDR2 from the germline V gene are SNHLY and FYNNEI. Here the CDR3 reads CASSDTGVGEKLFF. The CDR3 coding sequence is TGTGCCAGCAGCGATACAGGGGTTGGCGAAAAACTGTTTTTT. Full variable domain (remainder filled in from reference TRBV2 and TRBJ1-4): EPEVTQTPSHQVTQMGQEVILRCVPISNHLYFYWYRQILGQKVEFLVSFYNNEISEKSEIFDDQFSVERPDGSNFTLKIRSTKLEDSAMYFCASSDTGVGEKLFFGSGTQLSVL.

This clone appeared a single time. The chain joins TRBV10-2 to TRBJ2-3, with D hard to call. V lost 4 bases, J lost 5 bases, and 13 bases lay in between. CDR1 WSHSY and CDR2 SAAADI come from the germline V gene. There are 14 residues in the CDR3. CDR3 sequence (DNA): TGCGCCAGCAGTGCATTGGCGGTGGTAGATACGCAGTATTTT. Protein: CASSALAVVDTQYF.

The V call is TRBV25-1, the J call TRBJ1-1; D remains unclear. Germline V CDR1 and CDR2: MGHDK, SYGVNS. V was cut by 8 bases and J by 0 bases, with 10 bases left in between. CDR3 length: 13 amino acids. This CDR3 is CASSTGMNTEAFF. In DNA, the CDR3 is TGTGCCAGCTCCACTGGGATGAACACTGAAGCTTTCTTT.

The chain uses TRBV5-1 and TRBJ1-5; the match to TRBD1 covers 7 bases. The V segment lost 0 bases and the J segment 5 bases; nucleotides outside the gene matches: 5. Looked up from germline, CDR1 is SGHRS and CDR2 is YFSETQ. The CDR3 consists of 15 residues. Here the CDR3 DNA reads TGCGCCAGCAGCTTGGATGGGGACAGCTATCAGCCCCAGCATTTT. Amino acid sequence: CASSLDGDSYQPQHF.

The chain carries TRBV19 and TRBJ1-6; no clear D. CDR3 size: 16 residues. The V and J ends lost 10 bases and 0 bases respectively, with 16 bases between them. CDR1 and CDR2 (germline): LNHDA, SQIVND (reference sequence). CDR3 residues: CATADGRSSYNSPLHF. As DNA, the CDR3 is TGTGCCACGGCGGACGGCAGAAGCTCCTATAATTCACCCCTCCACTTT.

This clone came up once. Within the sample, other DNA sequences also encode this same CDR3. This CDR3 is CASSESLGNTIYF. CDR3 DNA: TGTGCCAGCAGTGAATCCCTAGGAAACACCATATATTTT. The chain combines TRBV6-1 with TRBJ1-3; the D is unclear. With 2 bases removed from V and 4 bases from J, the gap between germline ends came to 6 bases. CDR1 MNHNS and CDR2 SASEGT come from the germline V gene. This CDR3 has 13 residues.

The rearrangement uses TRBV10-1 and TRBJ1-2, with D unresolved. Trimming stripped 5 bases from V and 8 bases from J, with 12 bases between. The CDR3 has 12 residues. Germline V gives CDR1 WNHNN, CDR2 SYGVQD (reference sequence). CDR3 coding DNA: TGCGCCAGCAGTAACGGTCCCGGAGGCTACACCTTC. Translation gives CASSNGPGGYTF.

This chain links TRBV3-1 (or the pseudogene TRBV3-2) with TRBJ1-1; D is uncertain. V was pared by 2 bases and J by 5 bases, with 24 bases between. The CDR3 has 18 amino acids. CDR1 is LGHDT, CDR2 YNNKEL, per germline (reference sequence). The DNA for the CDR3 is TGTGCCAGCAGCCAATCCCCCTGGGCAGATAGGGCGAATACTGAAGCTTTCTTT. As protein: CASSQSPWADRANTEAFF.

A single count supports this clone. The rearrangement joins TRBV6-5 to TRBJ1-2; D call uncertain. This CDR3 is built from 16 residues. V was pared by 0 bases and J by 0 bases, with 11 bases between. From germline, CDR1 is MNHEY and CDR2 SVGAGI. CDR3 region: CASSYSTGEANYGYTF. DNA for the CDR3: TGTGCCAGCAGTTACTCTACCGGAGAAGCTAACTATGGCTACACCTTC.

The rearrangement uses TRBV5-6 and TRBJ1-5; 8 nucleotides agree with TRBD1. This CDR3 has 14 residues. V lost 2 bases, J lost 9 bases, and 7 bases stayed unmatched. The V gene's germline CDR1 is SGHDT and CDR2 YYEEEE. The DNA for the CDR3 is TGTGCCAGCAGCTTCCAGGGGGCATATAGGCCCCAGCATTTT. Its protein product is CASSFQGAYRPQHF.

This chain connects TRBV7-9 to TRBJ2-2; D is ambiguous. Germline V gene sequence: CDR1 SEHNR, CDR2 FQNEAQ (reference sequence). Between the trimmed V and J ends, which lost 5 bases and 6 bases, there was a span of 10 bases. The CDR3 length is 13 residues. The CDR3 here is CASSAGSAGELFF. The DNA for the CDR3 is TGTGCCAGCAGCGCCGGGTCGGCCGGGGAGCTGTTTTTT.

This chain uses TRBV5-5 with TRBJ1-5, with TRBD1 matching 7 bases. Germline-derived CDR1 and CDR2 are SGHKS and YYEKEE (reference sequence). The CDR3 runs 17 residues. Trimming removed 1 base from V and 2 bases from J; junction bases left unmatched: 9. CDR3 residues: CASSLRDSGLGNQPQHF. The CDR3 DNA follows: TGTGCCAGCAGCTTGCGGGACAGCGGCCTCGGCAATCAGCCCCAGCATTTT.

The rearrangement links TRBV5-1 to TRBJ1-2; no firm D call. The germline V and J ends were trimmed by 4 bases and 3 bases, with 10 bases remaining between them. The CDR3 runs to 13 residues. Germline CDR1 and CDR2: SGHRS and YFSETQ. CDR3 loop: CASSPDGDYGYTF. Here the CDR3 DNA reads TGCGCCAGCAGCCCTGACGGGGACTATGGCTACACCTTC. The variable domain in full, completed from reference TRBV5-1 and TRBJ1-2, reads KAGVTQTPRYLIKTRGQQVTLSCSPISGHRSVSWYQQTPGQGLQFLFEYFSETQRNKGNFPGRFSGRQFSNSRSEMNVSTLELGDSALYLCASSPDGDYGYTFGSGTRLTVV.

V and J are TRBV19 and TRBJ1-4, with D maybe TRBD1 (6 bases). Trimming shortened V by 6 bases and J by 8 bases, and 16 bases separated the two germline ends. Germline values: CDR1 LNHDA, CDR2 SQIVND (reference sequence). The CDR3 is 14 amino acids. In DNA form, the CDR3 reads TGTGCCAGTAGGGGACACGTTGGGGGCGAAAAACTGTTTTTT. Translated, it gives CASRGHVGGEKLFF.

The rearrangement uses TRBV5-1 and TRBJ1-4; unclear D gene. CDR3 size: 14 residues. Trimming pared 3 bases from V and 4 bases from J, leaving 10 bases between. The germline gives CDR1 SGHRS, CDR2 YFSETQ. CDR3 region: CASSSGVGNEKLFF. The CDR3 DNA reads TGCGCCAGCAGCTCCGGAGTAGGTAATGAAAAACTGTTTTTT.

The rearrangement joins TRBV5-1 to TRBJ1-3; unclear D gene. Trimming left V 5 bases short and J 7 bases short, with 10 bases between. Germline lookup yields CDR1 SGHRS and CDR2 YFSETQ. CDR3 size: 12 residues. For the CDR3, the DNA is TGCGCCAGCAGGGGGTCGGGGAACACCATATATTTT. Encoded protein: CASRGSGNTIYF. The full variable domain, rest sourced from reference TRBV5-1 and TRBJ1-3, is KAGVTQTPRYLIKTRGQQVTLSCSPISGHRSVSWYQQTPGQGLQFLFEYFSETQRNKGNFPGRFSGRQFSNSRSEMNVSTLELGDSALYLCASRGSGNTIYFGEGSWLTVV.

This clone was recorded only once. This sequence joins TRBV5-4 and TRBJ1-1; D not resolved. V was clipped by 0 bases and J by 1 base, with 7 bases between them. CDR1 and CDR2 (germline): SGHNT, YYREEE (reference sequence). The CDR3 loop spans 14 amino acids. CDR3: CASSLEQANTEAFF. As DNA, the CDR3 is TGTGCCAGCAGCTTGGAGCAGGCGAACACTGAAGCTTTCTTT.

The V call is TRBV27, the J call TRBJ1-2; 7 bases align to TRBD1. This CDR3 comprises 15 residues. V was clipped by 5 bases and J by 0 bases; unmatched bases: 6. Germline V lookup: CDR1 MNHEY, CDR2 SMNVEV (reference sequence). The CDR3 is CASSPGTAANYGYTF. In DNA, the CDR3 is TGTGCCAGCAGTCCCGGGACAGCCGCTAACTATGGCTACACCTTC.

This sequence joins TRBV9 and TRBJ2-1; tentatively, D is TRBD2 (6 bases). Trimming shortened V by 3 bases and J by 4 bases, and 11 bases separated the two germline ends. The CDR3 totals 14 residues. Per the germline V gene, CDR1 is SGDLS and CDR2 is YYNGEE. Here the CDR3 reads CASSARDWYNEQFF. CDR3 sequence (DNA): TGTGCCAGCAGCGCGCGGGATTGGTACAATGAGCAGTTCTTC.

The chain uses TRBV11-2 and TRBJ1-4; 12 bases line up with TRBD1. After removal of 5 bases from V and 7 bases from J, the junction contained 8 bases not matched to a gene. CDR3 length equals 16 residues. Germline V gene lookup returns CDR1 SGHAT and CDR2 FQNNGV. The CDR3 spells CASSPRGQGAVEKLFF. The CDR3 coding sequence is TGTGCCAGCAGCCCCAGGGGACAGGGGGCCGTTGAAAAACTGTTTTTT.

The chain employs TRBV5-1 and TRBJ2-2, with D tentatively TRBD2 (6 bases). Between the trimmed V and J ends, which lost 2 bases and 4 bases, there was a span of 12 bases. There are 15 residues in the CDR3. Germline V gene sequence: CDR1 SGHRS, CDR2 YFSETQ. CDR3 sequence (DNA): TGCGCCAGCAGCTTAGGAGGGGCGCCCACCGGGGAGCTGTTTTTT. Translating it yields CASSLGGAPTGELFF.

This chain uses TRBV5-1 with TRBJ2-7; a possible D gene is TRBD1 (5 bases). Germline V gives CDR1 SGHRS, CDR2 YFSETQ. Trimming cost V 4 bases and J 5 bases, with 25 bases left between them. This CDR3 comprises 17 residues. The CDR3 spells CASSPYLSSQGNHEQYF. For the CDR3, the DNA is TGCGCCAGCAGCCCTTATCTCTCTTCTCAGGGTAACCACGAGCAGTACTTC.

This chain links TRBV6-5 with TRBJ2-7, with 10 bases lining up with TRBD1. From germline, CDR1 is MNHEY and CDR2 SVGAGI. This CDR3 is 15 amino acids long. The V gene end was trimmed by 8 bases and the J gene end by 4 bases; junction bases not matched to a gene: 11. CDR3 bases: TGTGCCAGCGGCGGGACAGGGGCTGGGCGTTACGAGCAGTACTTC. Translating it yields CASGGTGAGRYEQYF.

The chain uses TRBV28 and TRBJ2-7; 9 bases agree with TRBD2. This CDR3 is 17 amino acids long. The germline V gene has CDR1 MDHEN and CDR2 SYDVKM. After removal of 4 bases from V and 4 bases from J, the junction contained 14 bases not matched to a gene. The CDR3 coding sequence is TGTGCCAGCAGTTCCCTCCAGCGGGGGGTAGGTCTTTACGAGCAGTACTTC. Amino acid sequence: CASSSLQRGVGLYEQYF.